The 13 T cell receptor beta chains reported below all come from one sample, sequenced in a study of shared clonotypes between healthy human individuals (TCRdb year 2020). Libraries were constructed by the immunoSEQ multiplex PCR assay. The clones in this table, taken by TCRdb from immuneACCESS, are in-frame only. Not every clone is retained; where verified, under half of the shortfall comes from an unresolved V gene, and the cause of the rest is unknown. This sample has about 2 million clones in its table, and 95% of those were observed once. The ten largest clones take up 0.13% of the sample. The material sequenced was naive CD4+ T cells sorted from blood. Explained via the paper, the cell subset or site label denotes: CD45RA+ positively selected. These receptors were collected from a man aged 18 to 30 in good health.

This clone showed up just once. The sample contains more than one DNA sequence encoding this CDR3. V gene TRBV9 combines with J gene TRBJ2-7; TRBD1 aligns across 9 bases. After removal of 0 bases from V and 4 bases from J, the junction contained 5 bases not matched to a gene. Germline CDR1 reads SGDLS; CDR2 reads YYNGEE. The CDR3 is made up of 15 amino acids. The CDR3 DNA is TGTGCCAGCAGCGTAGGTACAGGGGGCTCGTACGAGCAGTACTTC. Encoded protein: CASSVGTGGSYEQYF. Variable domain in full (rest from reference TRBV9 and TRBJ2-7): DSGVTQTPKHLITATGQRVTLRCSPRSGDLSVYWYQQSLDQGLQFLIQYYNGEERAKGNILERFSAQQFPDLHSELNLSSLELGDSALYFCASSVGTGGSYEQYFGPGTRLTVT.

The V call is TRBV11-2, the J call TRBJ2-2, with D maybe TRBD1 (6 bases). Germline V CDR1 and CDR2: SGHAT, FQNNGV. Trimming cost V 2 bases and J 5 bases, with 12 bases left between them. The CDR3 spans 15 residues. The CDR3: CASSLPTGFTGELFF. The DNA of the CDR3 is TGTGCCAGCAGCTTACCCACAGGGTTTACCGGGGAGCTGTTTTTT.

The J gene is TRBJ1-6, the V gene TRBV19, with D perhaps TRBD1 (5 bases). CDR3 length: 18 amino acids. The germline gives CDR1 LNHDA, CDR2 SQIVND (reference sequence). V lost 1 base and J lost 1, with 14 bases in between. The CDR3 DNA reads as TGTGCCAGTAGTATAGTAAAGGGGAGTGGATCCTATAATTCACCCCTCCACTTT. Translation: CASSIVKGSGSYNSPLHF. Full variable domain (remainder filled in from reference TRBV19 and TRBJ1-6): DGGITQSPKYLFRKEGQNVTLSCEQNLNHDAMYWYRQDPGQGLRLIYYSQIVNDFQKGDIAEGYSVSREKKESFPLTVTSAQKNPTAFYLCASSIVKGSGSYNSPLHFGNGTRLTVT.

The chain uses TRBV5-4 and TRBJ2-2; TRBD1 is a possible D gene (5 bases). The germline V gene has CDR1 SGHNT and CDR2 YYREEE (reference sequence). V dropped 5 bases and J dropped 4 bases, with 12 bases sitting between them. The CDR3 runs to 14 residues. In DNA, the CDR3 is TGTGCCAGCAGGCAAGACAGTTCCACCGGGGAGCTGTTTTTT. Translation: CASRQDSSTGELFF.

This chain links TRBV28 with TRBJ1-5; D unresolved. V gave up 10 bases and J gave up 0 bases, with 10 bases separating them. Germline CDR1 MDHEN, CDR2 SYDVKM. This CDR3 is built from 13 residues. The CDR3, as DNA: TGTGCCACGAGGATACTTAGCAATCAGCCCCAGCATTTT. It translates to CATRILSNQPQHF.

V is TRBV2 and J is TRBJ2-7; unclear D gene. The CDR3 is 12 amino acids. The germline CDR1 and CDR2 sequences are SNHLY and FYNNEI. V shed 8 bases and J shed 6 bases, with 14 bases lying between them. The CDR3 DNA follows: TGTGCCAGCGGGAATTTAGCCAGCGAGCAGTACTTC. It is translated as CASGNLASEQYF. The full variable domain, in which reference TRBV2 and TRBJ2-7 provide the parts outside the CDR3, is EPEVTQTPSHQVTQMGQEVILRCVPISNHLYFYWYRQILGQKVEFLVSFYNNEISEKSEIFDDQFSVERPDGSNFTLKIRSTKLEDSAMYFCASGNLASEQYFGPGTRLTVT.

This chain uses TRBV10-1 with TRBJ2-3; 8 bases map to TRBD1. The germline V gene has CDR1 WNHNN and CDR2 SYGVQD (reference sequence). Trimming at V came to 10 bases and at J to 4 bases, leaving 7 bases not matched to a gene. The CDR3 runs 13 residues. CDR3 coding DNA: TGCGCCACCGGGACAGGTCTTTCAGATACGCAGTATTTT. Translated: CATGTGLSDTQYF.

This clone was observed a single time. The rearrangement uses TRBV7-2 and TRBJ2-5; 10 bases map to TRBD2. The closer fit of TRBJ2-7 to the DNA end suggests the J call may be wrong. This CDR3 spans 16 amino acids. Germline CDR1 reads SGHTA; CDR2 reads FQGNSA. The DNA for the CDR3 is TGTGCCAGCAGCACCTCCGGGACTAGCGAGCCCTACGAGCAGTACTTC. Its protein product is CASSTSGTSEPYEQYF.

The chain links TRBV28 to TRBJ1-5; tentatively, D is TRBD1 (5 bases). The CDR3 sequence is 14 residues long. Per germline, CDR1 MDHEN and CDR2 SYDVKM. The ends were cut back, 7 bases at V and 3 bases at J, with 13 bases in the middle. In DNA form, the CDR3 reads TGTGCCAGCACCCTATGGGGGTCCAATCAGCCCCAGCATTTT. Protein product: CASTLWGSNQPQHF. Full variable domain (outside the CDR3, taken from reference TRBV28 and TRBJ1-5): DVKVTQSSRYLVKRTGEKVFLECVQDMDHENMFWYRQDPGLGLRLIYFSYDVKMKEKGDIPEGYSVSREKKERFSLILESASTNQTSMYLCASTLWGSNQPQHFGDGTRLSIL.

V gene TRBV9 combines with J gene TRBJ2-7; 7 nucleotides line up with TRBD2. There are 16 residues in the CDR3. V lost 6 bases and J lost 2; bases outside the gene matches: 14. Per the germline V gene, CDR1 is SGDLS and CDR2 is YYNGEE. In DNA, the CDR3 is TGTGCCAGCACCCCTAGTCCCCAGCGGGAAGCCTACGAGCAGTACTTC. Residues: CASTPSPQREAYEQYF.

Only a few counts were recorded for this clone. The same CDR3 arises from other DNA sequences in this sample as well. The chain joins TRBV5-1 to TRBJ2-7; TRBD1 aligns across 7 bases. With 0 bases clipped from V and 5 bases from J, the junction kept 2 bases outside the gene matches. Germline assignment: CDR1 SGHRS and CDR2 YFSETQ. The CDR3 runs to 13 residues. The CDR3: CASSLGQGNEQYF. The CDR3 DNA reads TGCGCCAGCAGCTTGGGACAGGGAAACGAGCAGTACTTC. Looking up the rest from reference TRBV5-1 and TRBJ2-7 gives the full variable domain: KAGVTQTPRYLIKTRGQQVTLSCSPISGHRSVSWYQQTPGQGLQFLFEYFSETQRNKGNFPGRFSGRQFSNSRSEMNVSTLELGDSALYLCASSLGQGNEQYFGPGTRLTVT.

The V and J genes are TRBV6-6 and TRBJ1-6; TRBD1 matches 7 bases. Losses at the gene ends were 6 bases for V and 0 bases for J; bases not matched to a gene: 5. This CDR3 spans 16 amino acids. Germline CDR1 and CDR2: MNHNY and SVGAGI (reference sequence). CDR3 sequence (DNA): TGTGCCAGCAGGGCGACAGGGAGCTCCTATAATTCACCCCTCCACTTT. As protein: CASRATGSSYNSPLHF.

V is TRBV5-1 and J is TRBJ2-7; 9 bases align to TRBD1. The junction had 14 bases not matched to a gene; V was cut back by 6 bases and J by 1 base. The CDR3 is 17 residues long. The germline gives CDR1 SGHRS, CDR2 YFSETQ. The CDR3 loop is CASTTGRDRDGSYEQYF. The CDR3 DNA is TGCGCCAGCACCACCGGGCGGGACAGGGACGGGTCCTACGAGCAGTACTTC. The full variable domain, in which reference TRBV5-1 and TRBJ2-7 provide the parts outside the CDR3, is KAGVTQTPRYLIKTRGQQVTLSCSPISGHRSVSWYQQTPGQGLQFLFEYFSETQRNKGNFPGRFSGRQFSNSRSEMNVSTLELGDSALYLCASTTGRDRDGSYEQYFGPGTRLTVT.